Below are 13 T cell receptor beta chains sequenced from a single sample in a study of T-cell reconstitution after alpha-beta-depleted transplantation in children. Unique molecular identifiers featured in how the TCRbeta library was prepared. TCRdb analysed the PCR reads with MiXCR anew, one entry per CDR3 protein. The table lists about 58,000 distinct CDR3 sequences, less than 55% of them singletons, with roughly 98% in the top ten. The starting material was PBMCs, mostly from graft donor cells, obtained 360 days after TCRalphabeta/CD19-depleted stem cell transplant. The receptor set was obtained from a male patient younger than 18 who had a stem cell transplant for acute lymphoblastic leukemia, so the T cells may come from the graft donor.

The chain uses TRBV20-1 and TRBJ2-2; D might be TRBD2 (6 bases). The CDR3 consists of 14 residues. V was shortened by 5 bases and J by 2 bases, with 12 bases between the two germline ends. Germline values: CDR1 DFQATT, CDR2 SNEGSKA (reference sequence). DNA for the CDR3: TGCAGTGCTTGGGCGGGAAAAAACACCGGGGAGCTGTTTTTT. Its protein is CSAWAGKNTGELFF.

This clonotype came up a few times. The V gene is TRBV25-1, the J gene TRBJ2-7, with D tentatively TRBD2 (6 bases). CDR1 and CDR2 from the germline V gene are MGHDK and SYGVNS. The CDR3 has 14 residues. V shed 2 bases and J shed 6 bases, with 14 bases lying between them. CDR3 nucleotides: TGTGCCAGCAGTGAAATCGGGGGAGTGCGCGAGCAGTACTTC. It codes for CASSEIGGVREQYF.

This clonotype was observed a few times. The rearrangement joins TRBV29-1 to TRBJ2-5, with 8 positions matching TRBD1. Per germline, CDR1 SQVTM and CDR2 ANQGSEA. This CDR3 spans 14 amino acids. The J segment lost 4 bases and the V segment lost 3 bases, leaving 7 bases of the junction unmatched. CDR3 sequence: CSVDQRQGTETQYF. The CDR3 DNA is TGCAGCGTTGATCAAAGACAGGGGACAGAGACCCAGTACTTC.

A note on this clonotype: Germline is not matched at one junction end, which may reflect a read error. This chain's CDR3 is CASSFSSGGHDQYF. CDR3 nucleotides: TGTGCCAGCAGCTTTTCTTCCGGAGGGCACGACCAGTACTTC. The chain combines TRBV28 with TRBJ2-7; the D gene is possibly TRBD2 (6 bases). Germline CDR1 and CDR2: MDHEN and SYDVKM. This CDR3 is 14 amino acids long.

V gene TRBV10-2 combines with J gene TRBJ2-7; 8 nucleotides match TRBD2. CDR3 length equals 13 residues. After removal of 4 bases from V and 2 bases from J, the junction contained 1 base not matched to a gene. Germline V gene sequence: CDR1 WSHSY, CDR2 SAAADI. The CDR3 spells CASSAGGPYEQYF. In DNA, the CDR3 is TGCGCCAGCAGTGCGGGAGGGCCCTACGAGCAGTACTTC.

In this sample, this clonotype turned up a few times. The chain employs TRBV6-2 or TRBV6-3 and TRBJ1-5; D might be TRBD1 (5 bases). CDR1 MNHEY and CDR2 SVGEGT come from the germline V gene. Between the trimmed V and J ends, which lost 11 bases and 3 bases, there was a span of 17 bases. The CDR3 contains 14 residues. This CDR3 reads CASYRRGTNQPQHF. CDR3 nucleotides: TGTGCCTCTTATCGTAGGGGTACCAATCAGCCCCAGCATTTT.

This clonotype was picked up a small number of times. The chain combines TRBV7-6 with TRBJ2-5, with 9 bases identical to TRBD1. V shed 1 base, J shed 4 bases, and the junction held 4 bases outside the gene matches. The CDR3 totals 15 residues. Germline V gene sequence: CDR1 SGHVS, CDR2 FNYEAQ. DNA of the CDR3: TGTGCCAGCAGCTTAGTTGACAGGGGGGGAGAGACCCAGTACTTC. Translating gives CASSLVDRGGETQYF.

The rearrangement links TRBV7-9 to TRBJ1-4; D is ambiguous. Germline-derived CDR1 and CDR2 are SEHNR and FQNEAQ (reference sequence). This CDR3 region has 13 residues. V lost 0 bases to trimming and J lost 9 bases, with 8 bases between them. Here the CDR3 DNA reads TGTGCCAGCAGCTTAGCTGGGGATCAAAAACTGTTTTTT. It yields the protein CASSLAGDQKLFF.

The rearrangement links TRBV4-3 to TRBJ2-1; D ambiguous. The V gene's germline CDR1 is LGHNA and CDR2 YSLEER. CDR3 length equals 16 residues. Trimming stripped 4 bases from V and 4 bases from J, with 17 bases between. The CDR3 sequence is CASSPRLRLGYNEQFF. CDR3 coding DNA: TGCGCCAGCAGCCCCCGACTCAGACTGGGTTACAATGAGCAGTTCTTC.

The chain recombines TRBV2 with TRBJ1-5, with a weak D call TRBD1 (6 bases). This CDR3 is 14 amino acids long. In germline, CDR1 is SNHLY, CDR2 FYNNEI. V was cut by 4 bases and J by 0 bases, with 7 bases left in between. CDR3: CASSGTDSNQPQHF. The CDR3 bases are TGTGCCAGCAGTGGGACAGATAGCAATCAGCCCCAGCATTTT.

The rearrangement links TRBV29-1 to TRBJ1-4; 9 bases map to TRBD1. Per the germline V gene, CDR1 is SQVTM and CDR2 is ANQGSEA. The CDR3 consists of 13 residues. Losses at the gene ends were 6 bases for V and 8 bases for J; bases not matched to a gene: 7. The CDR3 coding sequence is TGCAGCGTCACAGGGGGCAGGGGGGAAAAACTGTTTTTT. Residues: CSVTGGRGEKLFF. Supplemented by reference TRBV29-1 and TRBJ1-4, the full variable domain reads SAVISQKPSRDICQRGTSLTIQCQVDSQVTMMFWYRQQPGQSLTLIATANQGSEATYESGFVIDKFPISRPNLTFSTLTVSNMSPEDSSIYLCSVTGGRGEKLFFGSGTQLSVL.

The V and J genes are TRBV10-3 and TRBJ2-2, with TRBD2 matching over 9 bases. Looked up from germline, CDR1 is ENHRY and CDR2 is SYGVKD. CDR3 length: 17 residues. J gave up 7 bases and V 5 bases, and 14 bases lay outside the gene matches. CDR3 DNA sequence: TGTGCCATCAGTCAAGGCGGCGGGGGGGCCTCGGGCGGGGAGCTGTTTTTT. Translation gives CAISQGGGGASGGELFF.

This chain joins TRBV5-6 and TRBJ2-2, with D possibly TRBD2 on 6 matching bases. Germline V gives CDR1 SGHDT, CDR2 YYEEEE. Trimming removed 1 base at V and 3 bases at J, with 13 bases between. The CDR3 has 16 amino acids. CDR3: CASSLRLREDTGELFF. The CDR3 region has the DNA TGTGCCAGCAGCTTGAGGTTGAGGGAGGACACCGGGGAGCTGTTTTTT.